This is a list of T cell receptor beta chains from one sample in a study of shared clonotypes between healthy human individuals. Assay: immunoSEQ multiplex PCR; the TCRdb copy retains only in-frame clones and omits some. Here the sample spans 1.5 million to 1.9 million clones, approximately 98% being singletons. The source material was naive CD4+ T cells sorted from blood. The source is a young man in good health. CDR3s include the opening cysteine and the closing phenylalanine or tryptophan. The D gene is left open where the match is weak. The size entry is marked missing in some rows and otherwise reads once, few, many or a size class.

V: TRBV5-1; J: TRBJ2-2; D: TRBD2; size: .; DNA: TGCGCCAGCAGCTTGGCCCGTCTAGCGGGAGGGAACACCGGGGAGCTGTTTTTT; CDR3: CASSLARLAGGNTGELFF
V: TRBV5-1; J: TRBJ2-7; D: .; size: .; DNA: TGCGCCAGCGGGGGACACAGTCTTATGTCCTACGAGCAGTACTTC; CDR3: CASGGHSLMSYEQYF
V: TRBV19; J: TRBJ1-2; D: TRBD1; size: .; DNA: TGTGCCAGTAGTGGGACAGGTTATTATGGCTACACCTTC; CDR3: CASSGTGYYGYTF
V: TRBV19; J: TRBJ2-3; D: TRBD2; size: .; DNA: TGTGCCAGTAGTATTACGGGGGGGTTCACAGATACGCAGTATTTT; CDR3: CASSITGGFTDTQYF
V: TRBV19; J: TRBJ2-1; D: TRBD2; size: .; DNA: TGTGCCAGTAGTATCGGCGGGACTAGCGGAATAAATGAGCAGTTCTTC; CDR3: CASSIGGTSGINEQFF
V: TRBV28; J: TRBJ2-1; D: TRBD2; size: once; DNA: TGTGCCAGCAGTTTATCCGGGACTAGCGGGATGAGTGAGCAGTTCTTC; CDR3: CASSLSGTSGMSEQFF
V: TRBV20-1; J: TRBJ2-1; D: .; size: .; DNA: TGCAGTGACACCGACAATGAGCAGTTCTTC; CDR3: CSDTDNEQFF
V: TRBV7-2; J: TRBJ2-3; D: TRBD2; size: .; DNA: TGTGCCAGCAGCCCAACCGGACTAGCGGGGAGATTTGATACGCAGTATTTT; CDR3: CASSPTGLAGRFDTQYF
V: TRBV5-6; J: TRBJ2-6; D: .; size: .; DNA: TGTGCCAGTTTCGGAAATGGGCTAAGCTCTGGGGCCAACGTCCTGACTTTC; CDR3: CASFGNGLSSGANVLTF
V: TRBV11-3; J: TRBJ2-2; D: TRBD1; size: .; DNA: TGTGCCAGCAGCTCCCTTGGGCTGACAGGGGACCTCACCGGGGAGCTGTTTTTT; CDR3: CASSSLGLTGDLTGELFF
V: TRBV18; J: TRBJ2-3; D: .; size: .; DNA: TGTGCCAGCTCACCGAACAGCGGCACAGATACGCAGTATTTT; CDR3: CASSPNSGTDTQYF
V: TRBV14; J: TRBJ1-2; D: .; size: .; DNA: TGTGCCAGCAGCCAAGACAGCACCCGCCACGACCCTGGCTACACCTTC; CDR3: CASSQDSTRHDPGYTF
V: TRBV28; J: TRBJ2-7; D: TRBD2; size: .; DNA: TGTGCCAGCAGTCTAGCGGGGGCCCGGGGGCAGTACTTC; CDR3: CASSLAGARGQYF
V: TRBV19; J: TRBJ2-2; D: .; size: .; DNA: TGTGCCAGTAGAGGGGAAGAATCTAACACCGGGGAGCTGTTTTTT; CDR3: CASRGEESNTGELFF
V: TRBV2; J: TRBJ1-5; D: .; size: few; DNA: TGTGCCAGCAGTGATTTCCTGGGTCAGCCCCATCATTTT; CDR3: CASSDFLGQPHHF
V: TRBV7-2; J: TRBJ1-1; D: .; size: .; DNA: TGTGCCAGCAGCTTCTTGGGAACTGAAGCTTTCTTT; CDR3: CASSFLGTEAFF
V: TRBV5-1; J: TRBJ1-5; D: TRBD1; size: .; DNA: TGCGCCAGCAGCTTGACAGGGGGCAGACAGCCCCAGCATTTT; CDR3: CASSLTGGRQPQHF
V: TRBV4-1; J: TRBJ2-5; D: .; size: .; DNA: TGCGCCAGCAGCCAAGTCGGCAGGGAAGAGACCCAGTACTTC; CDR3: CASSQVGREETQYF
V: TRBV5-1; J: TRBJ2-4; D: TRBD1; size: once; DNA: TGCGCCAGCAGCTCTCTTTCGGGACAGGCCTACTTC; CDR3: CASSSLSGQAYF
V: TRBV5-6; J: TRBJ1-5; D: .; size: .; DNA: TGTGCCAGCAGCCATATGGGCGGCATGAACTCTCAGCCCCAGCATTTT; CDR3: CASSHMGGMNSQPQHF
V: TRBV5-1; J: TRBJ1-1; D: .; size: .; DNA: TGCGCCAGCAGCTTTGGGATGAACACTGAAGCTTTCTTT; CDR3: CASSFGMNTEAFF
V: TRBV29-1; J: TRBJ2-3; D: TRBD1; size: .; DNA: TGCAGCTTAACAGGGGGCACAGATACGCAGTATTTT; CDR3: CSLTGGTDTQYF
V: TRBV7-2; J: TRBJ2-3; D: TRBD2; size: once; DNA: TGTGCCAGCAGGCGGACTAGCGGGACAGATACGCAGTATTTT; CDR3: CASRRTSGTDTQYF
V: TRBV5-5; J: TRBJ2-2; D: .; size: once; DNA: TGTGCCAGCAGACGCACTGGATCCACCGGGGAGCTGTTTTTT; CDR3: CASRRTGSTGELFF
V: TRBV29-1; J: TRBJ1-3; D: .; size: .; DNA: TGCAGCGTTGAAGCTACTCGAGGAAACACCATATATTTT; CDR3: CSVEATRGNTIYF
V: TRBV10-3; J: TRBJ2-3; D: .; size: .; DNA: TGTGCCATCGCCGGGAGAGGGACAGATACGCAGTATTTT; CDR3: CAIAGRGTDTQYF
V: TRBV6-5; J: TRBJ2-1; D: .; size: .; DNA: TGTGCCAGCAGGAGCCGGGAGCTCGGCAATGAGCAGTTCTTC; CDR3: CASRSRELGNEQFF
V: TRBV5-1; J: TRBJ2-5; D: .; size: .; DNA: TGCGCCAGCAGCCTAATCCAAGAGACCCAGTACTTC; CDR3: CASSLIQETQYF
V: TRBV9; J: TRBJ2-7; D: .; size: .; DNA: TGTGCCAGCTCATCTTCCGACGGGGATTACGAGCAGTACTTC; CDR3: CASSSSDGDYEQYF